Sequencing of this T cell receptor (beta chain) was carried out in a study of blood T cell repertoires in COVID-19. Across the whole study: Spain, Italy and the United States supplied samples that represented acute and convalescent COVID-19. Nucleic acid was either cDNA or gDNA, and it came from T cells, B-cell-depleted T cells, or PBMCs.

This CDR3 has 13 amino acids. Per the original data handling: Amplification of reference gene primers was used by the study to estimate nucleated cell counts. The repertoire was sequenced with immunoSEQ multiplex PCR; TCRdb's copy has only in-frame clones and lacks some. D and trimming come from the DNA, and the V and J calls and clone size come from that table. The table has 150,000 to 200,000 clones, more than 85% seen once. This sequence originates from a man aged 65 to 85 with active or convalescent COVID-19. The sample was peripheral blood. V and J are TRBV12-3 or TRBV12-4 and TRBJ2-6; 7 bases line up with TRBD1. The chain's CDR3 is CATGPSGANVLTF. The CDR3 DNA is TGTGCGACAGGGCCCTCTGGGGCCAACGTCCTGACTTTC.